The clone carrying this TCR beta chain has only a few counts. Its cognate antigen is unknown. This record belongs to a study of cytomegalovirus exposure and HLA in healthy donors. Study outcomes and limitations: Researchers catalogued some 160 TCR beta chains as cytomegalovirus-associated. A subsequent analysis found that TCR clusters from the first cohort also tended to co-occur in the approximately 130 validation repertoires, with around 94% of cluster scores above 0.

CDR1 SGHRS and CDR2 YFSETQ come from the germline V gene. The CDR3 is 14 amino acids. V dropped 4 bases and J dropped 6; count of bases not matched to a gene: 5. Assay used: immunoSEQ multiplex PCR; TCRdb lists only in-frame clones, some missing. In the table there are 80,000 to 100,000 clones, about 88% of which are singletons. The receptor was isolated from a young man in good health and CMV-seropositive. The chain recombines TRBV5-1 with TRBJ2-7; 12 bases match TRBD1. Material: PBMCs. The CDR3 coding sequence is TGCGCCAGCAGCGTCGGGACAGGGGGCATCGAGCAGTACTTC. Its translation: CASSVGTGGIEQYF. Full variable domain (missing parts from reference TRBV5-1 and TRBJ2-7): KAGVTQTPRYLIKTRGQQVTLSCSPISGHRSVSWYQQTPGQGLQFLFEYFSETQRNKGNFPGRFSGRQFSNSRSEMNVSTLELGDSALYLCASSVGTGGIEQYFGPGTRLTVT.